Shown below are 10 T cell receptor beta chains from a single sample sequenced in a study of blood T cell repertoires in COVID-19. The table came from immunoSEQ multiplex PCR; TCRdb's copy has only in-frame clones and leaves some out. The table shows 85,000 to 110,000 clones, with 85% to 90% occurring only once. The sample was peripheral blood. The origin of the receptors is a human donor in a cohort sampled during active COVID-19.

The V call is TRBV3-1 (or the pseudogene TRBV3-2), the J call TRBJ2-5; D is unclear. The germline V gene has CDR1 LGHDT and CDR2 YNNKEL (reference sequence). V was shortened by 4 bases and J by 4 bases, with 10 bases between the two germline ends. The CDR3 is 13 amino acids. The DNA of the CDR3 is TGTGCCAGCAGCCCACTTCCTGGAGAGACCCAGTACTTC. Its translation is CASSPLPGETQYF.

This clone was detected a few times. The chain couples TRBV13 to TRBJ1-2; D gene ambiguous. Germline assignment: CDR1 PRHDT and CDR2 FYEKMQ (reference sequence). Trimming removed 5 bases from V and 6 bases from J, with 25 bases in between. The CDR3 runs to 17 residues. CDR3 bases: TGTGCCAGCAGCCCTAGACTTACAAGGGTCGGGGAGGATGGCTACACCTTC. This gives the protein CASSPRLTRVGEDGYTF.

The count of this clone is one. The V gene is TRBV5-1, the J gene TRBJ2-2, with TRBD2 matching 7 bases. The trim removed 2 bases at V and 2 bases at J, leaving 6 bases unmatched. Germline CDR1 is SGHRS and CDR2 is YFSETQ. The CDR3 covers 16 residues. CDR3 protein: CASSLMTGGNTGELFF. The CDR3 nucleotides read TGCGCCAGCAGCTTAATGACGGGGGGTAACACCGGGGAGCTGTTTTTT.

The rearrangement joins TRBV7-2 to TRBJ2-7; D is undetermined. The CDR3 consists of 12 residues. Looked up from germline, CDR1 is SGHTA and CDR2 is FQGNSA. V was shortened by 6 bases and J by 2 bases, with 8 bases between the two germline ends. The CDR3 DNA is TGTGCCAGCAGTCCTAGAGCCTACGAGCAGTACTTC. This codes for CASSPRAYEQYF.

The V and J genes are TRBV9 and TRBJ1-1; D gene uncertain. In germline, CDR1 is SGDLS, CDR2 YYNGEE. V was cut by 0 bases and J by 1 base, with 10 bases left in between. CDR3 size: 15 residues. CDR3 sequence (DNA): TGTGCCAGCAGCGTAGCTCTCTCCCCGAACACTGAAGCTTTCTTT. This gives the protein CASSVALSPNTEAFF.

This chain connects TRBV4-1 to TRBJ1-1; D is ambiguous. The germline V gene has CDR1 MGHRA and CDR2 YSYEKL. Trimming pared 5 bases from V and 4 bases from J, leaving 14 bases between. CDR3 size: 14 residues. The CDR3 DNA reads as TGCGCCAGCAGCTCGCAACAGACCCTCACTGAAGCTTTCTTT. Residues: CASSSQQTLTEAFF.

The chain is built from TRBV21-1 and TRBJ2-5; no check of the table's D call, TRBD1, against the DNA was made. TRBV21-1 corresponds to a pseudogene. This CDR3 spans 17 amino acids. CDR3 in amino acids: CASSKEYGQGVVETQYF. The DNA for the CDR3 is TGTGCCAGCAGCAAAGAGTATGGACAGGGGGTTGTGGAGACCCAGTACTTC.

Only one count was recorded for this clone. The chain uses TRBV24-1 and TRBJ1-3; D is unresolved. The germline CDR1 and CDR2 sequences are KGHDR and SFDVKD. This CDR3 comprises 16 residues. V lost 4 bases and J 0 bases, leaving 12 bases between the germline ends. The CDR3 is CATSDSRPVSGNTIYF. The CDR3 nucleotides read TGTGCCACCAGTGACTCCAGGCCCGTCTCTGGAAACACCATATATTTT.

The chain employs TRBV5-6 and TRBJ1-5, with 9 positions matching TRBD1. Germline V gene sequence: CDR1 SGHDT, CDR2 YYEEEE. Losses at the gene ends were 2 bases for V and 4 bases for J; bases not matched to a gene: 1. The CDR3 has 14 residues. Here the CDR3 DNA reads TGTGCCAGCAGCTTCGGACAGGGGAATCAGCCCCAGCATTTT. It translates to CASSFGQGNQPQHF.

This clone was seen once. The rearrangement joins TRBV3-1 (or the pseudogene TRBV3-2) to TRBJ1-4; D is ambiguous. V lost 0 bases, J lost 4 bases, and 12 bases lay in between. The CDR3 covers 16 residues. From germline, CDR1 is LGHDT and CDR2 YNNKEL (reference sequence). The CDR3 sequence: CASSQDQVGYNEKLFF. DNA for the CDR3: TGTGCCAGCAGCCAAGACCAAGTCGGGTATAATGAAAAACTGTTTTTT.